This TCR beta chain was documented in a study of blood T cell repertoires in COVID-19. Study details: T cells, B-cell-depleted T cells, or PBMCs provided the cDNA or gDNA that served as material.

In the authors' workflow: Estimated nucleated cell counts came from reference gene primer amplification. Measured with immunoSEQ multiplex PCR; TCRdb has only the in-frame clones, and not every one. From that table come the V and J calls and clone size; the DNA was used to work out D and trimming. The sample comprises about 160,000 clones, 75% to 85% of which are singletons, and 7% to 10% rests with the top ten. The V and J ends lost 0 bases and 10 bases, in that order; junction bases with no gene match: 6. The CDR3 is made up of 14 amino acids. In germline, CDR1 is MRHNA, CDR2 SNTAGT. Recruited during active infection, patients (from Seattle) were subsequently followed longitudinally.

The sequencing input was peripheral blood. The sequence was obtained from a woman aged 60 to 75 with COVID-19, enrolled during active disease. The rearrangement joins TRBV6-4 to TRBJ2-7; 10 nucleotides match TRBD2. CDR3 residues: CASSDSSGGAFQYV. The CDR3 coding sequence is TGTGCCAGCAGTGACTCAAGCGGGGGGGCGTTTCAGTACGTC.